The clone carrying this TCR beta chain turned up a few times. No antigen is known for it. The sample comes from a study of spatial heterogeneity in lung cancer. Study information: Counts of TCR transcripts in tumor regions correlated strongly with a T cell module score (derived from matched bulk RNA-seq). Overall study results and limits: Tumor mutation count correlated with how many alpha and beta TCRs expanded intratumorally.

Time point here: sample taken at primary tumor resection. Untreated early-stage non-small cell lung cancer patients, roughly 75 in total, were the donors. TCRdb analysed the 5' RACE reads with MiXCR anew, one entry per CDR3 protein. The table includes approximately 2,700 distinct CDR3 sequences, around 11% detected once. The trim removed 3 bases at V and 0 bases at J, leaving 7 bases unmatched. CDR3 length equals 16 residues. Germline CDR1 and CDR2: SGHRS and YFSETQ. The sequence was obtained from a female donor with early-stage non-small cell lung cancer. V is TRBV5-1 and J is TRBJ2-3; TRBD1 agrees at 7 bases. The sequencing used lung tumor tissue, collected at surgery. The CDR3 is CASSSQGVLSTDTQYF. CDR3 in DNA: TGCGCCAGCAGCTCCCAGGGGGTTTTAAGCACAGATACGCAGTATTTT.